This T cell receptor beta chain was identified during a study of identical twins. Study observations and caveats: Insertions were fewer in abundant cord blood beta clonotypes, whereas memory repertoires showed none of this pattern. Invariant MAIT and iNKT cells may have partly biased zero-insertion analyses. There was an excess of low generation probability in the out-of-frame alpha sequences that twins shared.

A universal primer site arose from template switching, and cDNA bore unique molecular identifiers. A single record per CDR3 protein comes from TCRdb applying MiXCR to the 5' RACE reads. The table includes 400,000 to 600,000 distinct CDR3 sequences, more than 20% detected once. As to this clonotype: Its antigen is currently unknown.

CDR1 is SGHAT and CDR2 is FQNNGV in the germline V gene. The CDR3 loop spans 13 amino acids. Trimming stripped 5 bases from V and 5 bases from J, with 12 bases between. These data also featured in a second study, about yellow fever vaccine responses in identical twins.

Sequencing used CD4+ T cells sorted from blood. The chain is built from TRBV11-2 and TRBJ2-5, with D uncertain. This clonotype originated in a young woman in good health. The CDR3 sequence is CASSTMGLETQYF. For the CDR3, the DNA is TGTGCCAGCAGCACAATGGGTTTGGAGACCCAGTACTTC.